A single T cell receptor (beta chain) is shown here with its context. Antigen specificity is unknown. This sample stems from a study of monozygotic twins with inflammatory bowel disease. Reprocessing the 5' RACE reads, TCRdb reports a single entry for every CDR3 protein and omits DNA. The sample holds 110,000 or so distinct CDR3 sequences. General observations from the study: Telling apart the different T cell subtypes was not possible. Repertoire similarity did not separate concordant from discordant twins, possibly from limited power.

The CDR3 covers 13 residues. Germline V CDR1 and CDR2: SGHAT, FQNNGV. The source of this sequence is a human donor with ulcerative colitis or Crohn's disease, or a healthy co-twin of an affected twin (not recorded which). J is TRBJ2-7 and V is TRBV11-2. Input material: blood. CDR3 protein: CASSLGLEYEQYF.